Sequencing of this T cell receptor beta chain was carried out in a study of shared T cell receptors in the human thymus. The V gene's germline CDR1 is SGDLS and CDR2 YYNGEE. V lost 0 bases, J lost 2 bases, and 4 bases stayed unmatched. This CDR3 spans 15 amino acids. Only in-frame clones appear in the TCRdb table, and some are missing; sequencing was by immunoSEQ multiplex PCR. The sample holds about 660,000 clones, roughly 86% seen once. Separately, the same data were catalogued under a study of human thymus T cells. That work contributes: Infants served as donors; they were healthy and Finnish and were having corrective surgery for congenital heart defects. Thymic material originated from resections removed in the course of corrective heart surgery. Unrelated individuals had highly overlapping thymic repertoires, as reported in related research.

The genes are TRBV9 and TRBJ1-1; 7 bases align to TRBD1. This receptor was obtained from a boy under two years old with a congenital heart defect. The specimen sequenced was thymocytes. The CDR3 spells CASSVEGQINTEAFF. The CDR3 DNA follows: TGTGCCAGCAGCGTAGAGGGACAGATTAACACTGAAGCTTTCTTT.